This T cell receptor (beta chain) was identified in a study of T cells in tumors after PD-1 blockade. On the study more broadly: Patients received pembrolizumab 200 mg every 3 weeks or cemiplimab 350 mg every 2 weeks. Daily vismodegib 150 mg continued in a subset of anti-PD-1-treated patients. Mean per blood sample: 113,528 templates (roughly 22,000-270,000), 36,536 unique clonotypes.

Germline loops: CDR1 KGHSH, CDR2 LQKENI. Between the trimmed V and J ends, which lost 3 bases and 7 bases, there was a span of 13 bases. The CDR3 sequence is 15 residues long. TCRdb's table, derived via immunoSEQ multiplex PCR, lists solely in-frame clones and lacks some. Of about 47,000 clones listed, roughly 73% are singletons. Template: tumor biopsy or peripheral blood genomic DNA, roughly 600-6,004 ng per sample. The receptor's source is a human donor with basal cell carcinoma. The chain uses TRBV18 and TRBJ1-6; TRBD1 might be the D (5 bases). The sample was PBMCs, taken before anti-PD-1 treatment. CDR3 residues: CASSPQTDRNSPLHF. In DNA, the CDR3 is TGTGCCAGCTCACCGCAAACTGACAGAAATTCACCCCTCCACTTT.